Following are 13 T cell receptor beta chains from one sample sequenced in a study of blood T cell repertoires in COVID-19. Assay used: immunoSEQ multiplex PCR; TCRdb lists only in-frame clones, some missing. This sample has more than 35,000 clones, with around 93% found just once. The sequenced material came from peripheral blood. Receptors were obtained from a woman aged 30 to 39 in a cohort sampled during active COVID-19.

J is TRBJ2-7 and V is TRBV5-6; TRBD2 agrees at 11 bases. Per the germline V gene, CDR1 is SGHDT and CDR2 is YYEEEE. V lost 2 bases to trimming and J lost 4 bases; unmatched junction nucleotides: 5. CDR3 length equals 15 residues. The chain's CDR3 is CASSLELAGVYEQYF. The CDR3 DNA reads as TGTGCCAGCAGCTTAGAACTAGCGGGAGTGTACGAGCAGTACTTC.

The chain employs TRBV7-3 and TRBJ2-1, with 13 bases that match TRBD2. V shed 5 bases, J shed 15 bases, and the junction held 10 bases outside the gene matches. The CDR3 sequence is 14 residues long. Germline assignment: CDR1 SGHTA and CDR2 FQGTGA. The CDR3 DNA follows: TGTGCCAGCAGCCCCCTCGGGACTAGCGGGATTTGGTTCTTC. Protein product: CASSPLGTSGIWFF. Together with reference TRBV7-3 and TRBJ2-1, the CDR3 gives the full variable domain: GAGVSQTPSNKVTEKGKYVELRCDPISGHTALYWYRQSLGQGPEFLIYFQGTGAADDSGLPNDRFFAVRPEGSVSTLKIQRTERGDSAVYLCASSPLGTSGIWFFGPGTRLTVL.

The chain carries TRBV19 and TRBJ1-1; D is perhaps TRBD1 (6 bases). The germline V gene has CDR1 LNHDA and CDR2 SQIVND (reference sequence). Trimming shortened V by 2 bases and J by 0 bases, and 7 bases separated the two germline ends. CDR3 length: 14 amino acids. The CDR3 loop reads CASSIRDMNTEAFF. CDR3 bases: TGTGCCAGTAGTATAAGGGACATGAACACTGAAGCTTTCTTT.

The gene calls are TRBV3-1 (or the pseudogene TRBV3-2) and TRBJ2-7; TRBD2 might be the D (6 bases). The ends were cut back, 6 bases at V and 3 bases at J, with 18 bases in the middle. Germline V gives CDR1 LGHDT, CDR2 YNNKEL (reference sequence). This CDR3 has 15 amino acids. The CDR3 protein is CASSRLLSGLYEQYF. CDR3 bases: TGTGCCAGCAGTCGACTCCTTAGCGGCCTCTACGAGCAGTACTTC.

The chain uses TRBV29-1 and TRBJ2-1; D gene unclear. The CDR3 length is 14 residues. CDR1 and CDR2 (germline): SQVTM, ANQGSEA. V was cut by 4 bases and J by 1 base, with 11 bases left in between. CDR3 DNA sequence: TGCAGCGTTGTTTTCCGCGCTTCCTACAATGAGCAGTTCTTC. Protein sequence: CSVVFRASYNEQFF.

The rearrangement uses TRBV20-1 and TRBJ2-1; 10 bases line up with TRBD2. The CDR3 loop spans 15 amino acids. With V trimmed by 3 bases and J by 10 bases, 12 bases remained unmatched. Germline assignment: CDR1 DFQATT and CDR2 SNEGSKA (reference sequence). The CDR3 bases are TGCAGTGCTAGTACCAGCGGGAGGGCCCGGGGGGAGCAGTTCTTC. This translates into CSASTSGRARGEQFF.

The rearrangement uses TRBV18 and TRBJ2-7; 7 nucleotides match TRBD2. Germline V gives CDR1 KGHSH, CDR2 LQKENI. The CDR3 runs to 18 residues. V was pared by 6 bases and J by 4 bases, with 21 bases of the junction left unmatched. CDR3: CASSLGVAGSPVAYEQYF. CDR3 DNA sequence: TGTGCCAGCTCCCTTGGGGTAGCGGGTTCCCCAGTCGCGTACGAGCAGTACTTC.

This chain uses TRBV5-4 with TRBJ1-5; 7 nucleotides agree with TRBD1. The CDR3 spans 16 residues. From germline, CDR1 is SGHNT and CDR2 YYREEE (reference sequence). V gave up 7 bases and J gave up 3 bases; unmatched junction bases: 13. CDR3 DNA: TGTGCCAGCCCAGGGGGGAGAATTGACCTCAATCAGCCCCAGCATTTT. Encoded protein: CASPGGRIDLNQPQHF.

This rearrangement joins TRBV7-9 to TRBJ2-1; D might be TRBD1 (6 bases). Germline V gene sequence: CDR1 SEHNR, CDR2 FQNEAQ (reference sequence). CDR3 length: 12 residues. V lost 5 bases, J lost 7 bases, and 9 bases lay in between. CDR3 nucleotides: TGTGCCAGCAGCGGCAGGGGTAATGAGCAGTTCTTC. Protein: CASSGRGNEQFF.

J is TRBJ2-3 and V is TRBV19; D is undetermined. Trimming took 5 bases from V and 7 from J, leaving 16 bases between them. This CDR3 has 14 amino acids. Looked up from germline, CDR1 is LNHDA and CDR2 is SQIVND (reference sequence). In DNA form, the CDR3 reads TGTGCCAGTAGTGCGAGAGTGTCTCTAAATACGCAGTATTTT. Encoded protein: CASSARVSLNTQYF.

The rearrangement uses TRBV11-3 and TRBJ2-1; 10 bases are shared with TRBD2. Germline V gene data show CDR1 as SGHNT and CDR2 as YENEEA. V lost 5 bases and J lost 4; bases outside the gene matches: 8. This CDR3 has 16 residues. CDR3 DNA: TGTGCCAGCAGCCTCCGACTAGCGGGCGAATACAATGAGCAGTTCTTC. Its translation is CASSLRLAGEYNEQFF.

The genes are TRBV6-1 and TRBJ2-5, with D maybe TRBD1 (5 bases). Germline V gene sequence: CDR1 MNHNS, CDR2 SASEGT. Trimming shortened V by 2 bases and J by 3 bases, and 16 bases separated the two germline ends. This CDR3 region has 16 residues. As DNA, the CDR3 is TGTGCCAGCAGTGAATTACAGGCCCGTTCCAAAGAGACCCAGTACTTC. Translating it yields CASSELQARSKETQYF.

V and J are TRBV28 and TRBJ2-7, with D unresolved. The CDR3 length is 11 residues. V was pared by 3 bases and J by 5 bases, with 5 bases between. CDR1 and CDR2 from the germline V gene are MDHEN and SYDVKM. CDR3 DNA: TGTGCCAGCAGTTTTCCGGACGAGCAGTACTTC. This codes for CASSFPDEQYF.